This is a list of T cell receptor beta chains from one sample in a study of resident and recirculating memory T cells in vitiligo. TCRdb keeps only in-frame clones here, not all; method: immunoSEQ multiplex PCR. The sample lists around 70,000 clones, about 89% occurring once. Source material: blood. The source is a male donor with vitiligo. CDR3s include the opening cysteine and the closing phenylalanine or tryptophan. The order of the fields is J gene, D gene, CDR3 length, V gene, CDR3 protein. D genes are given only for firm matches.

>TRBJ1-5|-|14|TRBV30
CAWTRGGSNQPQHF
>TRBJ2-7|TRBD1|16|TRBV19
CASRRTGGYSPYEQYF
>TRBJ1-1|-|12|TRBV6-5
CASSSRKTEAFF
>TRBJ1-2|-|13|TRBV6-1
CASSEWTTGGYTF
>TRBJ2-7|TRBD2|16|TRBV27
CASKTSGGLSSYEQYF
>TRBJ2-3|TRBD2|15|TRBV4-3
CASSQEIGGADTQYF
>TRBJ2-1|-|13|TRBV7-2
CASSFNSYNEQFF
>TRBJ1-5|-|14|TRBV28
CASSLAQGGQPQHF
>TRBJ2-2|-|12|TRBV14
CASSQWSGELFF
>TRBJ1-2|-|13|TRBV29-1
CSVGTQDQGGYTF
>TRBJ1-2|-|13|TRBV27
CASSLSVGDYLNF
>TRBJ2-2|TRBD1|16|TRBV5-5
CASSPSTGGIAGELFF
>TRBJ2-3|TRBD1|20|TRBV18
CASSPRGDRGPRGSTDTQYF
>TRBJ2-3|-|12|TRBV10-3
CASGGGTDTQYF
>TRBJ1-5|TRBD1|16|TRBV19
CASSPFGQGEFQPQHF
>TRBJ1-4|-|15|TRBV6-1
CASSEVAATNEKLFF
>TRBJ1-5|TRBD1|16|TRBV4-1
CASSRTAGTGDQPQHF
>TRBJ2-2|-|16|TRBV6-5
CASSYGRKANTGELFF
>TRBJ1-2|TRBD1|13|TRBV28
CASWLGQGDGYTF
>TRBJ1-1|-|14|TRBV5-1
CASSSETAPTSAFF
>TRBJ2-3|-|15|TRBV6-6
CASRPAGPSTDTQYF
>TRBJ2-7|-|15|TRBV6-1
CASSDPVALLYEQYF
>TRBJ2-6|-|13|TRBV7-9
CASGGSGANVLTF
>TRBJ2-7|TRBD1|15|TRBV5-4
CASSPGQGALNEQYF
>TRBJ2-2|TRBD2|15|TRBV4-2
CASSQAGGIPGELFF
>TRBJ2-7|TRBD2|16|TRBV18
CASSPRTSGGAGEQYF
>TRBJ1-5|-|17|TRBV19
CASSLGSSEEFNQPQHF
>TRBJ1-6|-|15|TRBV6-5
CASTLGEQGNSPLHF
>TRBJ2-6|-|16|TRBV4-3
CASSQEPGSGANVLTF
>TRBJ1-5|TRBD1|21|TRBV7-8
CASSLQESRTGVFVSNQPQHF
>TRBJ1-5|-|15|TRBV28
CASSPKDRKYQPQHF
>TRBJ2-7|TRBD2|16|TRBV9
CASSVASGTDPYEQYF
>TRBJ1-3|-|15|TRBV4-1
CASSQYGENGNTIYF
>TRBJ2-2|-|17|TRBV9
CASSVGPPTGPPGELFF
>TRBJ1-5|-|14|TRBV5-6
CASSQRGRNQPQHF
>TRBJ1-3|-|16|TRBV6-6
CASTTGHLFSGNTIYF
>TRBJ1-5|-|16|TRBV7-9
CASSLRSGASNQPQHF
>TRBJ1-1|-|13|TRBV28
CASSLEWNTEAFF
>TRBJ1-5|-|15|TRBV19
CASSIAGQSNQPQHF
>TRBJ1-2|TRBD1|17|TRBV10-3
CAISELYRGQGAYGYTF
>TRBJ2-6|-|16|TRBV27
CASSSQGFSGANVLTF
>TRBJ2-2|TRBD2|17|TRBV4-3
CASSQESSGINTGELFF
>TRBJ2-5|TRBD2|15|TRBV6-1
CASSEEAGGPETQYF